This T cell receptor beta chain was sequenced for a study of cytomegalovirus exposure and HLA in healthy donors. Per the germline V gene, CDR1 is SNHLY and CDR2 is FYNNEI. This CDR3 comprises 14 residues. The V end was cut by 6 bases, the J end by 2 bases, with 13 bases between. In the PCR, 60 Vbeta and 13 Jbeta primers were used. The assay was immunoSEQ multiplex PCR, and TCRdb's table has in-frame clones only and misses some. The sample contains approximately 190,000 clones, about three quarters of which appear only once. This TCR was recovered from a woman between 25 and 40 years old in good health and CMV-seropositive. This rearrangement joins TRBV2 to TRBJ1-2, with D possibly being TRBD1 (6 bases). The sequenced sample was PBMCs. The CDR3 protein is CASREGVLNYGYTF. The DNA for the CDR3 is TGTGCCAGCAGAGAGGGGGTACTAAACTATGGCTACACCTTC.